This record covers a single TCR beta chain. Sequencing used immunoSEQ multiplex PCR; TCRdb keeps in-frame clones, though not all of them. The profile shows 200,000 to 300,000 clones, 88% of them singletons. The CDR3 covers 15 residues. Germline CDR1 reads SGHVS; CDR2 reads FNYEAQ. V trimming: 1 base; J trimming: 4 bases; junction bases outside the gene matches: 7. This sample is part of a study of blood T cell repertoires in COVID-19. This receptor was taken from a woman aged 25 to 39 with acute or convalescent COVID-19. The genes are TRBV7-6 and TRBJ2-7; TRBD1 aligns across 7 bases. Sequencing was carried out using peripheral blood. The CDR3 DNA follows: TGTGCCAGCAGCTTAGTCTCGGGACAGCGTTACGAGCAGTACTTC. This encodes CASSLVSGQRYEQYF.